The clone carrying this T cell receptor beta chain was recorded many times. This sample is drawn from a study of tumor-infiltrating lymphocytes in primary liver carcinoma. For the study at large: Ages ranged from 30 to 69, with HCC or mixed HCC-cholangiocarcinoma. Per sample, productive TCRbeta reads numbered roughly 3.5 to 8 million, similar across tissue types.

Looked up from germline, CDR1 is SGHRS and CDR2 is YFSETQ. The CDR3 totals 12 residues. V shed 4 bases and J 7 bases; nucleotides not matched to a gene: 4. Researchers generated TCR beta cDNA from about 530 ng of total RNA, relying on a constant-region primer. ARM-PCR was slightly modified, and three nested multiplex PCR rounds with it gave rise to the TCR beta libraries. Investigators reported that the first two PCR rounds, at approximately 11 cycles each, used TRBV1-TRBV30 forward primers with a C-beta reverse primer. MiXCR, applied by TCRdb to the multiplex PCR reads, yields one record per CDR3 protein. The sample has 95,000 to 100,000 distinct CDR3 sequences; 55% to 80% are singletons. The tissue used was unsorted bulk material of about 19-34 mg. RNA and DNA were co-extracted from it with the AllPrep DNA/RNA mini kit.

J is TRBJ1-1 and V is TRBV5-1; 7 bases map to TRBD1. The origin of this receptor is a woman aged 60-70 years with primary liver carcinoma and hepatitis B virus infection. The sequenced sample was liver tumor tissue from sampling region 2. The subset: tumor region T2, inferior pole. The CDR3 here is CASSKGQYEAFF. The CDR3 DNA reads TGCGCCAGCAGCAAGGGACAGTATGAAGCTTTCTTT.